Sequencing of this T cell receptor beta chain was carried out in a study of shared clonotypes between healthy human individuals. Across the study: Donors consisted of a couple of women and three men between 18 and 49.

This clone showed up just a few times. The CDR3 length is 15 residues. Germline lookup yields CDR1 SGHNT and CDR2 YYREEE (reference sequence). J was trimmed by 7 bases and V by 4 bases; bases with no gene match: 5. The repertoire was sequenced with immunoSEQ multiplex PCR; TCRdb's copy has only in-frame clones and lacks some. The data show 450,000 to 600,000 clones, 60% to 85% seen once. Sequences were obtained from PBMCs. The chain combines TRBV5-4 with TRBJ2-1; TRBD2 matches 13 bases. This TCR was sampled from a woman aged 40-49 years in good health. Some clones in this sample may be carry-over from other donors' samples. CDR3 DNA: TGTGCCAGCAGCGCGGGACTAGCGGGAAGGAATGAGCAGTTCTTC. This encodes CASSAGLAGRNEQFF. The variable domain in full, completed from reference TRBV5-4 and TRBJ2-1, reads ETGVTQSPTHLIKTRGQQVTLRCSSQSGHNTVSWYQQALGQGPQFIFQYYREEENGRGNFPPRFSGLQFPNYSSELNVNALELDDSALYLCASSAGLAGRNEQFFGPGTRLTVL.